A single sample gave rise to the 11 T cell receptor beta chains below, sequenced in a study of blood T cell repertoires in COVID-19. Repertoires were generated with immunoSEQ multiplex PCR, while TCRdb's copy carries only in-frame clones and drops some. The data hold some 300,000 clones, with around 89% observed a single time. The sample consisted of peripheral blood. Source of these receptors: a woman aged 45-59 years with COVID-19, enrolled during active disease.

This chain joins TRBV4-2 and TRBJ2-7, with D possibly matching TRBD2 (6 bases). Germline CDR1 reads LGHNA; CDR2 reads YNFKEQ. The CDR3 extends over 14 amino acids. Trimming left V 3 bases short and J 0 bases short, with 9 bases between. This chain's CDR3 is CASSQTGGSYEQYF. CDR3 bases: TGTGCCAGCAGCCAGACCGGGGGCTCCTACGAGCAGTACTTC.

This clone is a singleton in its sample. The chain recombines TRBV30 with TRBJ2-5, with 8 bases identical to TRBD1. Unmatched junction bases numbered 8, after V lost 1 base and J lost 7 bases. There are 14 residues in the CDR3. Germline CDR1 and CDR2: GTSNPN and SVGIG (reference sequence). For the CDR3, the DNA is TGTGCCTGGAGTGCAGGGACAGGAGGATGGACCCAGTACTTC. This sequence encodes CAWSAGTGGWTQYF.

This chain joins TRBV2 and TRBJ2-3; D uncertain. With 6 bases removed from V and 0 bases from J, the gap between germline ends came to 4 bases. CDR3 size: 12 residues. Germline-derived CDR1 and CDR2 are SNHLY and FYNNEI. CDR3: CASSPSTDTQYF. The CDR3 nucleotides are TGTGCCAGCAGCCCTAGCACAGATACGCAGTATTTT.

The genes are TRBV30 and TRBJ1-1, with 7 positions matching TRBD1. After removal of 4 bases from V and 4 bases from J, the junction contained 12 bases not matched to a gene. In germline, CDR1 is GTSNPN, CDR2 SVGIG (reference sequence). This CDR3 contains 15 residues. CDR3: CAWTDPWRGLTEAFF. In DNA, the CDR3 is TGTGCCTGGACCGACCCCTGGAGGGGGCTCACTGAAGCTTTCTTT. The whole variable domain, remainder taken from reference TRBV30 and TRBJ1-1, is SQTIHQWPATLVQPVGSPLSLECTVEGTSNPNLYWYRQAAGRGLQLLFYSVGIGQISSEVPQNLSASRPQDRQFILSSKKLLLSDSGFYLCAWTDPWRGLTEAFFGQGTRLTVV.

The chain recombines TRBV9 with TRBJ2-1; D unresolved. Trimming stripped 0 bases from V and 0 bases from J, with 10 bases between. CDR3 size: 16 residues. Germline assignment: CDR1 SGDLS and CDR2 YYNGEE. CDR3 nucleotides: TGTGCCAGCAGCGTAGCTCTCCCTAGCTCCTACAATGAGCAGTTCTTC. Residues: CASSVALPSSYNEQFF. Variable domain in full (rest from reference TRBV9 and TRBJ2-1): DSGVTQTPKHLITATGQRVTLRCSPRSGDLSVYWYQQSLDQGLQFLIQYYNGEERAKGNILERFSAQQFPDLHSELNLSSLELGDSALYFCASSVALPSSYNEQFFGPGTRLTVL.

The rearrangement joins TRBV27 to TRBJ2-2; TRBD2 matches 11 bases. V was clipped by 10 bases and J by 6 bases; unmatched bases: 13. Germline V gene data show CDR1 as MNHEY and CDR2 as SMNVEV (reference sequence). The CDR3 loop spans 16 amino acids. The CDR3 DNA reads TGTGCCACCCGACTAGCGGGAAAGGGTGGGGCCGGGGAGCTGTTTTTT. This codes for CATRLAGKGGAGELFF.

This chain connects TRBV4-1 to TRBJ2-4; unclear D gene. The CDR3 is 16 amino acids. Germline V gene data show CDR1 as MGHRA and CDR2 as YSYEKL. V was clipped by 1 base and J by 0 bases, with 10 bases between them. The CDR3 DNA reads TGCGCCAGCAGCCAAGCTTACTCGCTAGCCAAAAACATTCAGTACTTC. Residues: CASSQAYSLAKNIQYF.

The gene calls are TRBV6-5 and TRBJ1-1, with D maybe TRBD1 (5 bases). Germline V lookup: CDR1 MNHEY, CDR2 SVGAGI. The CDR3 is 14 residues long. Between the trimmed V and J ends, which lost 5 bases and 5 bases, there was a span of 15 bases. CDR3 bases: TGTGCCAGCAGTCAGGGCCAGGAAAGGACTGAAGCTTTCTTT. Amino acid sequence: CASSQGQERTEAFF.

This chain uses TRBV11-2 with TRBJ1-1, with a possible D match to TRBD1 (5 bases). CDR1 SGHAT and CDR2 FQNNGV come from the germline V gene. This CDR3 has 16 residues. The ends were cut back, 4 bases at V and 0 bases at J, with 15 bases in the middle. The CDR3 nucleotides are TGTGCCAGCAGCTACGAGGGGACTTTCCTGAACACTGAAGCTTTCTTT. It translates to CASSYEGTFLNTEAFF.

The chain uses TRBV7-3 and TRBJ2-7, with a weak D call TRBD2 (6 bases). Deletions cut 0 bases from V and 6 bases from J, with 12 bases between. Germline V lookup: CDR1 SGHTA, CDR2 FQGTGA. This CDR3 region has 14 residues. CDR3 DNA sequence: TGTGCCAGCAGCTTAACTGGAGGGGATGGCGAGCAGTACTTC. This codes for CASSLTGGDGEQYF.

This chain joins TRBV27 and TRBJ1-5, with 7 bases aligning to TRBD1. The trim removed 5 bases at V and 5 bases at J, leaving 3 bases unmatched. Germline V gene lookup returns CDR1 MNHEY and CDR2 SMNVEV (reference sequence). The CDR3 runs to 13 residues. This CDR3 reads CASSITGDQPQHF. The CDR3 nucleotides read TGTGCCAGCAGTATAACAGGGGATCAGCCCCAGCATTTT.